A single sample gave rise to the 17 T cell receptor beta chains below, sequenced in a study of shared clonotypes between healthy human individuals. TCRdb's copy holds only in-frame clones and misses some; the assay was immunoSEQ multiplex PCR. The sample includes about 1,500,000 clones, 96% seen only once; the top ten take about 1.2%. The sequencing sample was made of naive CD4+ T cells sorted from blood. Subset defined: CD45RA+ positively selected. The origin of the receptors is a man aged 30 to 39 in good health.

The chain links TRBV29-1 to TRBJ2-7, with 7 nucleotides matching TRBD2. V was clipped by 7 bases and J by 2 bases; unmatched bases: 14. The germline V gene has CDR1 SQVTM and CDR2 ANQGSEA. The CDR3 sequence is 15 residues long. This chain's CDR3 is CSAFPSGKQPYEQYF. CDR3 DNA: TGCAGCGCATTCCCTAGCGGTAAACAGCCCTACGAGCAGTACTTC.

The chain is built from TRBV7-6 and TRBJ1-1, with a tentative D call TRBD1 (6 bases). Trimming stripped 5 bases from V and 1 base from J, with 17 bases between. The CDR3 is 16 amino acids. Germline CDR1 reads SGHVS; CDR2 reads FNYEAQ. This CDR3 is CASSPPPGHKNTEAFF. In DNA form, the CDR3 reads TGTGCCAGCAGCCCACCCCCGGGACATAAGAACACTGAAGCTTTCTTT. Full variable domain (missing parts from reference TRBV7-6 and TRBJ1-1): GAGVSQSPRYKVTKRGQDVALRCDPISGHVSLYWYRQALGQGPEFLTYFNYEAQQDKSGLPNDRFSAERPEGSISTLTIQRTEQRDSAMYRCASSPPPGHKNTEAFFGQGTRLTVV.

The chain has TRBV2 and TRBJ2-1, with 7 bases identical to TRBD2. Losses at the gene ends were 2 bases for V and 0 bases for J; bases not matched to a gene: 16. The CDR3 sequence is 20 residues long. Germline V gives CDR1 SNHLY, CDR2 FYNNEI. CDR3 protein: CASSEPVTSHSRGSYNEQFF. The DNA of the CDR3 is TGTGCCAGCAGTGAACCAGTGACTAGCCACTCAAGGGGCTCCTACAATGAGCAGTTCTTC.

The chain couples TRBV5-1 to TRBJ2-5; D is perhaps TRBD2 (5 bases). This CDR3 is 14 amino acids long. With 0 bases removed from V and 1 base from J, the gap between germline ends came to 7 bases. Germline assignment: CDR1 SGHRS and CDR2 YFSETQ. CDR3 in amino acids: CASSLGGFQETQYF. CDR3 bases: TGCGCCAGCAGCTTGGGCGGGTTCCAAGAGACCCAGTACTTC.

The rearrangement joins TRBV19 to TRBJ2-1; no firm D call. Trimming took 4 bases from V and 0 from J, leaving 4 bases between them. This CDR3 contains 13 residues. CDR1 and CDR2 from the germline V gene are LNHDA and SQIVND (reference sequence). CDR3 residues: CASSTSSYNEQFF. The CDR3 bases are TGTGCCAGTAGTACTTCCTCCTACAATGAGCAGTTCTTC.

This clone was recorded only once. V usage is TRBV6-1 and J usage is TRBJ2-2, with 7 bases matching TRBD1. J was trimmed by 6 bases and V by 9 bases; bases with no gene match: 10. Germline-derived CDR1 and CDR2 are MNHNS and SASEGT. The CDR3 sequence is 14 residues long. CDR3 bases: TGTGCCAGTGTTCAGGGGGTTGGGGCCGGGGAGCTGTTTTTT. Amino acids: CASVQGVGAGELFF.

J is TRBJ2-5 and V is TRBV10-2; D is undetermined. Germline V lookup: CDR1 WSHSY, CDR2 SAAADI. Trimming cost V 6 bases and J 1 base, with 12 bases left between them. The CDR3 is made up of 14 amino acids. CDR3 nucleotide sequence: TGCGCCAGCAGGGCCAGCGAGATCCAAGAGACCCAGTACTTC. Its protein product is CASRASEIQETQYF.

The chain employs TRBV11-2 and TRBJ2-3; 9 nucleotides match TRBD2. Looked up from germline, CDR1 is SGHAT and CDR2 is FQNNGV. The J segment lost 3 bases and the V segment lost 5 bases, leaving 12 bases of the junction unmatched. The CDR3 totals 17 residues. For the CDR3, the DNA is TGTGCCAGCAGCCACATCGTGGCTAGCGGGATGACAGATACGCAGTATTTT. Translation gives CASSHIVASGMTDTQYF. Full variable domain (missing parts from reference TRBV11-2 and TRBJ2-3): EAGVAQSPRYKIIEKRQSVAFWCNPISGHATLYWYQQILGQGPKLLIQFQNNGVVDDSQLPKDRFSAERLKGVDSTLKIQPAKLEDSAVYLCASSHIVASGMTDTQYFGPGTRLTVL.

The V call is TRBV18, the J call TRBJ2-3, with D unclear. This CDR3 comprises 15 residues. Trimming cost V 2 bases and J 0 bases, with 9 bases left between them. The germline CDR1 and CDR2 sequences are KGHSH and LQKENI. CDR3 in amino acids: CASSPMTSSTDTQYF. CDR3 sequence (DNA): TGTGCCAGCTCACCAATGACATCTAGCACAGATACGCAGTATTTT.

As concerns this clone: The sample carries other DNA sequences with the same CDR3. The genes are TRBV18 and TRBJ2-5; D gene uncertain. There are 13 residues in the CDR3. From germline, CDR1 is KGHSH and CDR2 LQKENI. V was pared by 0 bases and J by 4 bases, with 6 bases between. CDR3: CASSPPSRETQYF. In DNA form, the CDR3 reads TGTGCCAGCTCACCACCGTCCCGAGAGACCCAGTACTTC.

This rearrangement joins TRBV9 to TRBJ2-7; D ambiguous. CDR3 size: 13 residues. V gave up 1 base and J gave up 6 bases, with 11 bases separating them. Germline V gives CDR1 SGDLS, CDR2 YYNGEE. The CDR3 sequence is CASSVSPSSEQYF. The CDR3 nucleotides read TGTGCCAGCAGCGTATCCCCTTCTAGCGAGCAGTACTTC.

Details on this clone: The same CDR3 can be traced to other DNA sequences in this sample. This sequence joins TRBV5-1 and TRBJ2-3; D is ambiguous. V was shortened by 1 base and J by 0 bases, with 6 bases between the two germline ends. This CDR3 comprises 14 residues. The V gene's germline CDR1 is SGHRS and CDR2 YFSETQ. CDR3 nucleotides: TGCGCCAGCAGCTTGCTAGGTAGCACAGATACGCAGTATTTT. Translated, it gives CASSLLGSTDTQYF.

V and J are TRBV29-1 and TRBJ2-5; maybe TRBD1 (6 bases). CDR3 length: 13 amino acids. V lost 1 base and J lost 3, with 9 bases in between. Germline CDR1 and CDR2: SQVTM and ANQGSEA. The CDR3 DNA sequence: TGCAGCGTTGAAGTCCCAGGGGAAGAGACCCAGTACTTC. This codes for CSVEVPGEETQYF.

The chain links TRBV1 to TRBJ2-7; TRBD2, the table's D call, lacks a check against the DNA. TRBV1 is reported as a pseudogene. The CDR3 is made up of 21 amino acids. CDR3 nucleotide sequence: TGCACCAGCAGCCAAGCCCCAGAGAGTTTTGGAGGGGAGGGGAGAACCTACGAGCAGTACTTC. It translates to CTSSQAPESFGGEGRTYEQYF.

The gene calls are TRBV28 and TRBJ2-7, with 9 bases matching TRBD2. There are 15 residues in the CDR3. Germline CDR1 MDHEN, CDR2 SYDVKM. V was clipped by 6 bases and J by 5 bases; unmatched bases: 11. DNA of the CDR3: TGTGCCAGCAGATTCTCCGGGACTAGCATCCACGAGCAGTACTTC. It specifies CASRFSGTSIHEQYF.

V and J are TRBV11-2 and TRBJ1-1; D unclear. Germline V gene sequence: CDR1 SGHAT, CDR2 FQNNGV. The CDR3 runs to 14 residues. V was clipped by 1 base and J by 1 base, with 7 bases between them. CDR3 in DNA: TGTGCCAGCAGCTTAGCATGGGGGAACACTGAAGCTTTCTTT. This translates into CASSLAWGNTEAFF.

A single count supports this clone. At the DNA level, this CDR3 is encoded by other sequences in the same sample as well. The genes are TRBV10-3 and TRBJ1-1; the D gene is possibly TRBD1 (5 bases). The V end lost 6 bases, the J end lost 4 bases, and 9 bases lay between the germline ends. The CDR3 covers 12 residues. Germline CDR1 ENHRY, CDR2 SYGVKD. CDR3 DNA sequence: TGTGCCATCAGCCTGGGGGGCACTGAAGCTTTCTTT. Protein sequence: CAISLGGTEAFF.